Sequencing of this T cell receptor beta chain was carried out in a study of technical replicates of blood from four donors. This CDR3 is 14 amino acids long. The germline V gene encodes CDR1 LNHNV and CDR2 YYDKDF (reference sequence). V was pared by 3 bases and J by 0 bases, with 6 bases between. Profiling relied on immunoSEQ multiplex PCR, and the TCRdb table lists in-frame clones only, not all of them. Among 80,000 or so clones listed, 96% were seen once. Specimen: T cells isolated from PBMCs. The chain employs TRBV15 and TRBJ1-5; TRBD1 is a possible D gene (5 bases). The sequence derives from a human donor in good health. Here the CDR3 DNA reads TGTGCCACCAGCAGGACAGTTAGCAATCAGCCCCAGCATTTT. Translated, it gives CATSRTVSNQPQHF.